This passage covers 18 T cell receptor beta chains from one sample sequenced in a study of blood T cell repertoires in COVID-19. TCRdb keeps only in-frame clones here, not all; method: immunoSEQ multiplex PCR. The table records 300,000 to 400,000 clones, approximately 88% of them present only once. The sample comprised peripheral blood. All receptors derive from a woman aged 30 to 39 with COVID-19, enrolled during active disease.

This clone was detected ten times or more. The chain recombines TRBV6-5 with TRBJ1-3, with D possibly matching TRBD1 (5 bases). V was shortened by 7 bases and J by 2 bases, with 15 bases between the two germline ends. Germline V gene lookup returns CDR1 MNHEY and CDR2 SVGAGI. The CDR3 contains 15 residues. CDR3 DNA: TGTGCCAGCAACGAGCAGGGCAGACCTGGAAACACCATATATTTT. Its translation: CASNEQGRPGNTIYF.

The V gene is TRBV30, the J gene TRBJ1-6; D gene ambiguous. Germline V gene sequence: CDR1 GTSNPN, CDR2 SVGIG (reference sequence). The CDR3 sequence is 13 residues long. Trimming stripped 2 bases from V and 8 bases from J, with 10 bases between. Written as DNA, the CDR3 is TGTGCCTGGAGTAACGGGAGGGATTCACCCCTCCACTTT. Its protein is CAWSNGRDSPLHF.

V and J are TRBV4-2 and TRBJ1-6, with D possibly being TRBD1 (6 bases). Germline values: CDR1 LGHNA, CDR2 YNFKEQ. The ends were cut back, 6 bases at V and 7 bases at J, with 16 bases in the middle. This CDR3 contains 15 residues. The CDR3 sequence: CASRVAGGLNSPLHF. The DNA of the CDR3 is TGTGCCAGCAGAGTAGCGGGGGGGCTAAATTCACCCCTCCACTTT.

The chain recombines TRBV7-2 with TRBJ2-2; D unresolved. V was shortened by 3 bases and J by 3 bases, with 8 bases between the two germline ends. The CDR3 loop spans 14 amino acids. From germline, CDR1 is SGHTA and CDR2 FQGNSA. The DNA for the CDR3 is TGTGCCAGCAGCTTCTGGCAGGACACCGGGGAGCTGTTTTTT. It translates to CASSFWQDTGELFF.

This chain joins TRBV27 and TRBJ2-2; 7 bases are a match to TRBD2. CDR3 length equals 14 residues. Germline V CDR1 and CDR2: MNHEY, SMNVEV (reference sequence). With 6 bases clipped from V and 0 bases from J, the junction kept 1 base outside the gene matches. As DNA, the CDR3 is TGTGCCAGCAGACGGGGGGCGAACACCGGGGAGCTGTTTTTT. It encodes CASRRGANTGELFF.

This clone was counted between two and nine times. This sample includes further DNA sequences coding for the same CDR3. V usage is TRBV6-4 and J usage is TRBJ2-3, with D possibly being TRBD2 (6 bases). CDR1 is MRHNA and CDR2 is SNTAGT in the germline V gene. The CDR3 is made up of 14 amino acids. Trimming cost V 0 bases and J 4 bases, with 8 bases left between them. The CDR3 bases are TGTGCCAGCAGTGACTCCGGGGAGGCAGATACGCAGTATTTT. Translating gives CASSDSGEADTQYF.

The genes are TRBV23-1 and TRBJ1-2; 7 bases line up with TRBD1. TRBV23-1 carries the ORF label, with uncertain function. The trim removed 3 bases at V and 1 base at J, leaving 8 bases unmatched. CDR3 length equals 16 residues. CDR3 DNA sequence: TGCGCCAGCAGTCATAACTCCAGGGGGAATAACTATGGCTACACCTTC. This encodes CASSHNSRGNNYGYTF.

This sequence joins TRBV19 and TRBJ2-7; maybe TRBD1 (5 bases). Between the trimmed V and J ends, which lost 4 bases and 1 base, there was a span of 11 bases. The CDR3 consists of 14 residues. Looked up from germline, CDR1 is LNHDA and CDR2 is SQIVND (reference sequence). This CDR3 reads CASSNSAGSYEQYF. CDR3 DNA: TGTGCCAGTAGTAACTCGGCAGGGTCCTACGAGCAGTACTTC.

The CDR3 coding sequence is TGTGCCAGCAGCATACAGGGATCCGGGGAGCTGTTTTTT. Its translation is CASSIQGSGELFF. The V call is TRBV6-5, the J call TRBJ2-2; tentative D call: TRBD1 (6 bases). Germline CDR1 and CDR2: MNHEY and SVGAGI. The CDR3 contains 13 residues. The ends were cut back, 6 bases at V and 6 bases at J, with 11 bases in the middle.

The V gene is TRBV6-5, the J gene TRBJ1-3, with TRBD1 matching 10 bases. Trimming removed 6 bases from V and 9 bases from J; junction bases left unmatched: 11. In germline, CDR1 is MNHEY, CDR2 SVGAGI. CDR3 length: 15 amino acids. As DNA, the CDR3 is TGTGCCAGCAGCCGACAGGGGGCGCCCGTTGGCACCATATATTTT. It codes for CASSRQGAPVGTIYF.

To note about this clone: Additional DNA sequences in this sample encode the identical CDR3. The V call is TRBV12-3 or TRBV12-4, the J call TRBJ1-2, with TRBD1 as a possible D gene (6 bases). Trimming removed 5 bases from V and 2 bases from J, with 9 bases in between. CDR3 length equals 13 residues. For the CDR3, the DNA is TGTGCCAGCAGTCTCACAGGGAACTATGGCTACACCTTC. Amino acid sequence: CASSLTGNYGYTF.

The gene calls are TRBV2 and TRBJ2-3; a weak D match, TRBD2 (5 bases). The germline V gene encodes CDR1 SNHLY and CDR2 FYNNEI. The length of the CDR3 is 11 residues. Trimming removed 11 bases from V and 2 bases from J, with 8 bases in between. The CDR3 loop reads CAAGITDTQYF. As DNA, the CDR3 is TGTGCCGCCGGGATCACAGATACGCAGTATTTT. The complete variable domain, with remaining parts taken from reference TRBV2 and TRBJ2-3, reads EPEVTQTPSHQVTQMGQEVILRCVPISNHLYFYWYRQILGQKVEFLVSFYNNEISEKSEIFDDQFSVERPDGSNFTLKIRSTKLEDSAMYFCAAGITDTQYFGPGTRLTVL.

This chain connects TRBV14 to TRBJ1-1, with D possibly TRBD1 on 5 matching bases. CDR1 and CDR2 from the germline V gene are SGHDN and FVKESK. V was pared by 3 bases and J by 5 bases, with 7 bases between. The CDR3 runs to 12 residues. The CDR3 loop reads CASSQTVTEAFF. The CDR3 DNA reads as TGTGCCAGCAGCCAGACAGTAACTGAAGCTTTCTTT.

The chain has TRBV18 and TRBJ1-1; 10 bases are shared with TRBD1. Germline assignment: CDR1 KGHSH and CDR2 LQKENI. V was pared by 5 bases and J by 8 bases, with 14 bases of the junction left unmatched. This CDR3 is built from 16 residues. CDR3 in DNA: TGTGCCAGCTCATCCCGACAGGGGGCGATGGGATCGGAAGCTTTCTTT. Its translation is CASSSRQGAMGSEAFF. The entire variable domain, with the rest obtained from reference TRBV18 and TRBJ1-1, is as follows: NAGVMQNPRHLVRRRGQEARLRCSPMKGHSHVYWYRQLPEEGLKFMVYLQKENIIDESGMPKERFSAEFPKEGPSILRIQQVVRGDSAAYFCASSSRQGAMGSEAFFGQGTRLTVV.

The chain is built from TRBV7-3 and TRBJ2-1; 8 positions agree with TRBD2. The CDR3 consists of 15 residues. Germline values: CDR1 SGHTA, CDR2 FQGTGA. The V segment lost 8 bases and the J segment 4 bases; nucleotides outside the gene matches: 10. CDR3 DNA: TGTGCCAGCTCCGGAACTAGCGGTCCGTACAATGAGCAGTTCTTC. Translated, it gives CASSGTSGPYNEQFF.

This chain connects TRBV19 to TRBJ1-5; D is undetermined. The germline CDR1 and CDR2 sequences are LNHDA and SQIVND (reference sequence). Between the trimmed V and J ends, which lost 3 bases and 2 bases, there was a span of 14 bases. The CDR3 totals 16 residues. CDR3 region: CASSINLRVGNQPQHF. The DNA of the CDR3 is TGTGCCAGTAGTATTAACCTTAGAGTGGGCAATCAGCCCCAGCATTTT.

The J gene is TRBJ2-7, the V gene TRBV12-3 or TRBV12-4; TRBD1 matches 7 bases. Losses at the gene ends were 5 bases for V and 5 bases for J; bases not matched to a gene: 3. This CDR3 is built from 12 residues. As DNA, the CDR3 is TGTGCCAGCAGTGCTACAGGGGACGAGCAGTACTTC. Its protein product is CASSATGDEQYF.

The V gene is TRBV6-5, the J gene TRBJ2-7; 7 bases map to TRBD1. Germline assignment: CDR1 MNHEY and CDR2 SVGAGI. The CDR3 spans 15 residues. Trimming at V came to 5 bases and at J to 3 bases, leaving 10 bases not matched to a gene. CDR3 in amino acids: CASSRQGSALYEQYF. In nucleotides, the CDR3 is TGTGCCAGCAGTAGACAGGGATCGGCCCTCTACGAGCAGTACTTC.